This T cell receptor (beta chain) originates from a study of CD8+ T cells in alopecia areata. Study-level information: Treatment comprised oral tofacitinib, 5 to 10 mg twice daily, in treated patients. General study findings and limits: Relative to normal scalp, lesional scalp, especially alopecia totalis/universalis, showed higher clonality.

A word on this clone: Its target is not known.

Stated treatment: oral pan-JAK inhibitor, 5-10 mg twice daily. As the sequencing template, cDNA was produced by extracting RNA and reverse transcribing it. Clones were read by immunoSEQ multiplex PCR, and TCRdb kept only the in-frame ones, dropping some. Of roughly 110,000 clones listed, approximately 51% were seen once; the top ten hold about 3.7%. Germline loops: CDR1 LGHNA, CDR2 YNFKEQ. Deletions cut 0 bases from V and 6 bases from J, with 18 bases between. The length of the CDR3 is 17 residues. The clonotype originates from a human donor with alopecia areata. The starting material was CD4+ T cells sorted from blood, obtained at week 24, from a patient treated with tofacitinib. V gene TRBV4-2 combines with J gene TRBJ1-5; the D gene is possibly TRBD1 (6 bases). In DNA form, the CDR3 reads TGTGCCAGCAGCCAAGAAAGGCTCGGGGGCCTTTCTCAGCCCCAGCATTTT. Its translation is CASSQERLGGLSQPQHF.